What follows are 27 T cell receptor beta chains derived from one specimen sequenced in a study of blood T cell repertoires in COVID-19. Libraries were prepared by immunoSEQ multiplex PCR; TCRdb keeps only in-frame clonotypes and omits some of them. The sample has 50,000 to 70,000 clones, around 84% seen once; the top ten hold roughly a sixth. The sequenced sample was peripheral blood. These receptors originate from a man between 65 and 85 years old with active COVID-19.

The chain links TRBV25-1 to TRBJ2-3, with 12 bases that match TRBD2. This CDR3 spans 16 amino acids. The V and J ends lost 2 bases and 4 bases, in that order; junction bases with no gene match: 4. Germline V gives CDR1 MGHDK, CDR2 SYGVNS. DNA of the CDR3: TGTGCCAGCAGTGAAGGACTAGCGGGACGGGCAGATACGCAGTATTTT. Translation gives CASSEGLAGRADTQYF.

The V and J genes are TRBV5-1 and TRBJ2-7, with 8 bases fitting TRBD2. The germline gives CDR1 SGHRS, CDR2 YFSETQ. With V trimmed by 4 bases and J by 3 bases, 12 bases remained unmatched. This CDR3 has 16 residues. The CDR3 here is CASSMTGTRPIYEQYF. CDR3 coding DNA: TGCGCCAGCAGCATGACCGGGACTAGACCCATCTACGAGCAGTACTTC.

CDR3 region: CASSLQGSSSYNEQFF. CDR3 bases: TGTGCCAGCAGCTTACAGGGGTCGAGCTCCTACAATGAGCAGTTCTTC. This rearrangement joins TRBV5-4 to TRBJ2-1, with 7 bases aligning to TRBD1. The CDR3 totals 16 residues. V was clipped by 2 bases and J by 0 bases; unmatched bases: 5. Germline values: CDR1 SGHNT, CDR2 YYREEE (reference sequence).

CDR3 DNA sequence: TGTGCCAGCAACTCTGGAGGGGGCGAGAACTATGGCTACACCTTC. It encodes CASNSGGGENYGYTF. The chain carries TRBV6-5 and TRBJ1-2; 7 bases map to TRBD1. The CDR3 extends over 15 amino acids. The ends lost 7 bases at V and 2 bases at J; junction bases unmatched: 10. CDR1 and CDR2 from the germline V gene are MNHEY and SVGAGI.

This chain connects TRBV15 to TRBJ1-2, with D uncertain. V was shortened by 0 bases and J by 7 bases, with 18 bases between the two germline ends. The CDR3 consists of 16 residues. Germline V lookup: CDR1 LNHNV, CDR2 YYDKDF (reference sequence). This CDR3 is CATSRDVNSLEGGYTF. Written as DNA, the CDR3 is TGTGCCACCAGCAGAGATGTAAACAGCCTTGAGGGTGGCTACACCTTC.

The rearrangement links TRBV11-2 to TRBJ2-7; 9 bases match TRBD1. This CDR3 contains 14 residues. The trim removed 6 bases at V and 2 bases at J, leaving 5 bases unmatched. Germline CDR1 SGHAT, CDR2 FQNNGV. The CDR3 loop is CASRTGQGTYEQYF. In nucleotides, the CDR3 is TGTGCCAGCAGAACGGGACAGGGAACCTACGAGCAGTACTTC.

V gene TRBV7-2 combines with J gene TRBJ1-6; perhaps TRBD1 as D (6 bases). Between the trimmed V and J ends, which lost 5 bases and 9 bases, there was a span of 17 bases. In germline, CDR1 is SGHTA, CDR2 FQGNSA. The CDR3 runs 15 residues. CDR3 nucleotide sequence: TGTGCCAGCAGCCTCCAGGGGCGAAGGGGTTCACCCCTCCACTTT. Amino acids: CASSLQGRRGSPLHF.

The chain is built from TRBV5-6 and TRBJ1-2; D gene uncertain. V was trimmed by 0 bases and J by 2 bases, leaving 5 bases between them. Germline loops: CDR1 SGHDT, CDR2 YYEEEE. The CDR3 is 13 amino acids. The CDR3, as DNA: TGTGCCAGCAGCTTGGGCCGGAACTATGGCTACACCTTC. Residues: CASSLGRNYGYTF.

The chain recombines TRBV10-3 with TRBJ2-2; a weak D match, TRBD2 (6 bases). The length of the CDR3 is 12 residues. Trimming shortened V by 10 bases and J by 4 bases, and 10 bases separated the two germline ends. Germline V gene sequence: CDR1 ENHRY, CDR2 SYGVKD. CDR3 DNA: TGTGCCACCCTCGGGGGCACCGGGGAGCTGTTTTTT. Translating gives CATLGGTGELFF.

This rearrangement joins TRBV15 to TRBJ2-2, with TRBD2 as a possible D gene (5 bases). V lost 0 bases, J lost 10 bases, and 12 bases lay in between. From germline, CDR1 is LNHNV and CDR2 YYDKDF (reference sequence). CDR3 length: 14 amino acids. The DNA of the CDR3 is TGTGCCACCAGCAGAGATCGGGGTAACGCGGAGCTGTTTTTT. Amino acid sequence: CATSRDRGNAELFF.

This clone was observed a handful of times. This rearrangement joins TRBV3-1 (or the pseudogene TRBV3-2) to TRBJ2-7, with a possible D match to TRBD1 (6 bases). Trimming cost V 2 bases and J 6 bases, with 17 bases left between them. Germline CDR1 and CDR2: LGHDT and YNNKEL (reference sequence). This CDR3 has 15 amino acids. The CDR3 spells CASSQSPQGGAEQYF. DNA of the CDR3: TGTGCCAGCAGCCAAAGCCCCCAAGGGGGAGCCGAGCAGTACTTC.

CDR3 region: CASSSRQGAINQPQHF. Written as DNA, the CDR3 is TGTGCCAGCAGCTCACGGCAGGGGGCTATCAATCAGCCCCAGCATTTT. The rearrangement uses TRBV7-2 and TRBJ1-5; 8 nucleotides match TRBD1. Trimming took 4 bases from V and 3 from J; bases not matched to a gene: 8. In germline, CDR1 is SGHTA, CDR2 FQGNSA. This CDR3 is 16 amino acids long.

The genes are TRBV4-3 and TRBJ2-1; TRBD1 might be the D (5 bases). Germline CDR1 reads LGHNA; CDR2 reads YSLEER. The CDR3 is 14 amino acids. V lost 8 bases, J lost 0 bases, and 11 bases lay in between. In nucleotides, the CDR3 is TGCGCCAGCGGAGATGGGGCCTCCTACAATGAGCAGTTCTTC. It yields the protein CASGDGASYNEQFF.

The V and J genes are TRBV5-1 and TRBJ2-1; 10 bases align to TRBD2. The CDR3 is 17 amino acids. V trimming: 0 bases; J trimming: 3 bases; junction bases outside the gene matches: 6. In germline, CDR1 is SGHRS, CDR2 YFSETQ. The DNA for the CDR3 is TGCGCCAGCAGCTTGGGCCTACTAGCGGGAAACTACAATGAGCAGTTCTTC. This gives the protein CASSLGLLAGNYNEQFF.

V and J are TRBV5-5 and TRBJ2-2; 15 positions agree with TRBD2. Unmatched junction bases numbered 7, after V lost 3 bases and J lost 4 bases. The V gene's germline CDR1 is SGHKS and CDR2 YYEKEE (reference sequence). The length of the CDR3 is 18 residues. This CDR3 reads CASSYGLAGGPGTGELFF. CDR3 nucleotide sequence: TGTGCCAGCAGCTACGGACTAGCGGGAGGGCCAGGCACCGGGGAGCTGTTTTTT.

The CDR3 DNA is TGTGCCAGCAGCTTGGTTGGGGGACTAGCCAAAAACATTCAGTACTTC. Protein product: CASSLVGGLAKNIQYF. The J gene is TRBJ2-4, the V gene TRBV5-5, with D possibly being TRBD2 (6 bases). Germline V gene data show CDR1 as SGHKS and CDR2 as YYEKEE (reference sequence). V lost 0 bases, J lost 0 bases, and 10 bases lay in between. The CDR3 is made up of 16 amino acids.

This clone has just one count. The chain is built from TRBV11-3 and TRBJ2-7, with 10 bases matching TRBD2. Germline CDR1 and CDR2: SGHNT and YENEEA. Germline trimming cut 5 bases from V and 5 bases from J; bases unmatched to any gene: 9. The CDR3 length is 15 residues. The CDR3 nucleotides read TGTGCCAGCAGCAAGGATGGGACTAGCGTAGACGAGCAGTACTTC. Residues: CASSKDGTSVDEQYF. Together with reference TRBV11-3 and TRBJ2-7, the CDR3 gives the full variable domain: EAGVVQSPRYKIIEKKQPVAFWCNPISGHNTLYWYLQNLGQGPELLIRYENEEAVDDSQLPKDRFSAERLKGVDSTLKIQPAELGDSAVYLCASSKDGTSVDEQYFGPGTRLTVT.

The V and J genes are TRBV11-1 and TRBJ2-1, with a tentative D call TRBD1 (6 bases). The CDR3 length is 14 residues. V was trimmed by 1 base and J by 8 bases, leaving 12 bases between them. CDR1 SGHAT and CDR2 FQDESV come from the germline V gene (reference sequence). Here the CDR3 DNA reads TGTGCCAGCAGCTTAGACAGGGCTTACGATGAGCAGTTCTTC. This gives the protein CASSLDRAYDEQFF.

The J gene is TRBJ2-5, the V gene TRBV27; 9 nucleotides align to TRBD2. This CDR3 contains 16 residues. J lost 5 bases, V lost 4 bases, and 11 bases had no gene match. Germline V CDR1 and CDR2: MNHEY, SMNVEV (reference sequence). The CDR3 nucleotides are TGTGCCAGCAGTTCAACTTGGGGACTAGCAGGCGAGACCCAGTACTTC. Translating gives CASSSTWGLAGETQYF.

The CDR3 spells CASSSQGRETQYF. CDR3 nucleotides: TGTGCCAGTAGTAGTCAGGGTAGAGAGACCCAGTACTTC. The chain employs TRBV19 and TRBJ2-5, with a weak D call TRBD1 (5 bases). Germline assignment: CDR1 LNHDA and CDR2 SQIVND (reference sequence). The CDR3 contains 13 residues. Trimming pared 4 bases from V and 4 bases from J, leaving 10 bases between.

This chain uses TRBV12-3 or TRBV12-4 with TRBJ2-7; D possibly corresponds to TRBD2 (5 bases). The CDR3 has 13 residues. Trimming removed 3 bases at V and 3 bases at J, with 9 bases between. CDR3 in DNA: TGTGCCAGCAGTTTCGGCAGCGGCTACGAGCAGTACTTC. Protein sequence: CASSFGSGYEQYF.

This clone occurred a few times. The rearrangement links TRBV30 to TRBJ2-1, with 14 bases lining up with TRBD2. CDR3 length: 17 amino acids. V was pared by 3 bases and J by 0 bases, with 4 bases of the junction left unmatched. The germline CDR1 and CDR2 sequences are GTSNPN and SVGIG (reference sequence). The CDR3 is CAWRRLAGGSSYNEQFF. CDR3 DNA sequence: TGTGCCTGGAGGCGACTAGCGGGAGGGAGCTCCTACAATGAGCAGTTCTTC.

The rearrangement links TRBV5-1 to TRBJ2-1; D is possibly TRBD2 (6 bases). The germline V gene has CDR1 SGHRS and CDR2 YFSETQ. Trimming shortened V by 6 bases and J by 0 bases, and 16 bases separated the two germline ends. This CDR3 comprises 16 residues. CDR3 amino acids: CASTLGGSVSYNEQFF. CDR3 DNA sequence: TGCGCCAGCACCCTGGGGGGATCGGTCTCCTACAATGAGCAGTTCTTC.

The chain is built from TRBV6-5 and TRBJ2-5; D is possibly TRBD1 (6 bases). Germline loops: CDR1 MNHEY, CDR2 SVGAGI. V was shortened by 6 bases and J by 1 base, with 9 bases between the two germline ends. This CDR3 contains 13 residues. CDR3 protein: CASRDRLQETQYF. The CDR3 nucleotides read TGTGCCAGCAGAGACAGGCTCCAAGAGACCCAGTACTTC.

This clone appeared a few times. The chain employs TRBV7-8 and TRBJ1-4; 7 nucleotides match TRBD1. Per germline, CDR1 SGHVS and CDR2 FQNEAQ. V lost 7 bases and J lost 0; bases outside the gene matches: 2. The CDR3 is 14 residues long. Here the CDR3 DNA reads TGTGCCAGCACCCAGGGGGCAACTAATGAAAAACTGTTTTTT. Translated: CASTQGATNEKLFF.

A single count supports this clone. The V and J genes are TRBV7-8 and TRBJ2-1; D possibly corresponds to TRBD1 (6 bases). From germline, CDR1 is SGHVS and CDR2 FQNEAQ. Trimming stripped 5 bases from V and 7 bases from J, with 18 bases between. CDR3 length equals 15 residues. Here the CDR3 DNA reads TGTGCCAGCAGCCGAGGGACAACCCTGGGGAATGAGCAGTTCTTC. Translating it yields CASSRGTTLGNEQFF.

The V gene is TRBV10-3, the J gene TRBJ2-1; 9 bases are a match to TRBD2. There are 21 residues in the CDR3. From germline, CDR1 is ENHRY and CDR2 SYGVKD. With 0 bases clipped from V and 5 bases from J, the junction kept 20 bases outside the gene matches. The CDR3 DNA reads TGTGCCATCAGTGAGTCCCCGCTAGCGGGGTCTAGTACTACCCTACACAATGAGCAGTTCTTC. Protein sequence: CAISESPLAGSSTTLHNEQFF.